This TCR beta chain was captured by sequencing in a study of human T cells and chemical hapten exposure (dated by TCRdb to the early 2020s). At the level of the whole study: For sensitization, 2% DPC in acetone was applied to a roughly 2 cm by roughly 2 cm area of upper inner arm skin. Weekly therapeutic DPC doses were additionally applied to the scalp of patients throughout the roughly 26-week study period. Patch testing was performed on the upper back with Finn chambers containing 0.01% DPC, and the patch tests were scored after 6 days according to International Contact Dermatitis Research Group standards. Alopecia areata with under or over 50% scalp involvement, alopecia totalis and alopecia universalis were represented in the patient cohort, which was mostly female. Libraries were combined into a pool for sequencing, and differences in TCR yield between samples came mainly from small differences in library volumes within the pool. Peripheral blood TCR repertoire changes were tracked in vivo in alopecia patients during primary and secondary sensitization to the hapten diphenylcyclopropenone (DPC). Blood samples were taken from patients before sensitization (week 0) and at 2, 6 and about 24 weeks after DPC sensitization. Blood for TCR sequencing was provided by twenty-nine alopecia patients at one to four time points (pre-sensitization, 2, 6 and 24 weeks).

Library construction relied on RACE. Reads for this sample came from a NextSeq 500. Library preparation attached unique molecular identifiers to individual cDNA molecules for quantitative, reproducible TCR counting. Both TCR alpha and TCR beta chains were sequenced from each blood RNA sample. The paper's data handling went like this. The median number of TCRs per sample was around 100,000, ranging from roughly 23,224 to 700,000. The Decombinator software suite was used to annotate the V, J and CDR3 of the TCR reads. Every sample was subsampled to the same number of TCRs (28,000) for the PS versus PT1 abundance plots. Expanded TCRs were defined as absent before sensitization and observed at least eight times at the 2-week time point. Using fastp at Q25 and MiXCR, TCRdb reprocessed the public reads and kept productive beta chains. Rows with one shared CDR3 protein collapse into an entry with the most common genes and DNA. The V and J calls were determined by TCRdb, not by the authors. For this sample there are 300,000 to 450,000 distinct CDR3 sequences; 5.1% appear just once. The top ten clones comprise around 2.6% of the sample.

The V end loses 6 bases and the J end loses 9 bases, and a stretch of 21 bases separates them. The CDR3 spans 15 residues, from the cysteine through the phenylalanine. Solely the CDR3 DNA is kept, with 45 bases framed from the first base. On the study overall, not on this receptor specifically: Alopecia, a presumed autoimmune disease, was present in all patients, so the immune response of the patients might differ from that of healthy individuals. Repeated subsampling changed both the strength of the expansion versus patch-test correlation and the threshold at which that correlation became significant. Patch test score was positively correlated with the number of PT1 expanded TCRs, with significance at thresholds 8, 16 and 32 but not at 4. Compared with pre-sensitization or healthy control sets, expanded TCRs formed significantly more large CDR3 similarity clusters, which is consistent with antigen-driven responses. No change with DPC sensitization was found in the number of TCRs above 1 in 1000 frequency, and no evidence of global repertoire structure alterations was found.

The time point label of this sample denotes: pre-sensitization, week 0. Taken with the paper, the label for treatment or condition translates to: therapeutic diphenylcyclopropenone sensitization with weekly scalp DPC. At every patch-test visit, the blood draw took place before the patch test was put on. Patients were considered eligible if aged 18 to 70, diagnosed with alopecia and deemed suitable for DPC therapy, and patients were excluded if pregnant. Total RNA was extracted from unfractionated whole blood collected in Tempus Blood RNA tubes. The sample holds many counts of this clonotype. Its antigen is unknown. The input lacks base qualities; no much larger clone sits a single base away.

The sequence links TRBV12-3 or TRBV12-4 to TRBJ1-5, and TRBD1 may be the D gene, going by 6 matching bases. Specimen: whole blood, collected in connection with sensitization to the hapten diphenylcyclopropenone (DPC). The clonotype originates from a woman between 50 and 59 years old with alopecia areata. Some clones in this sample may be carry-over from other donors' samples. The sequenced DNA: TGTGCCAGCAGGTCTACGGGGGCTAAGTTTGGGCCCCAGCATTTT. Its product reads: CASRSTGAKFGPQHF.